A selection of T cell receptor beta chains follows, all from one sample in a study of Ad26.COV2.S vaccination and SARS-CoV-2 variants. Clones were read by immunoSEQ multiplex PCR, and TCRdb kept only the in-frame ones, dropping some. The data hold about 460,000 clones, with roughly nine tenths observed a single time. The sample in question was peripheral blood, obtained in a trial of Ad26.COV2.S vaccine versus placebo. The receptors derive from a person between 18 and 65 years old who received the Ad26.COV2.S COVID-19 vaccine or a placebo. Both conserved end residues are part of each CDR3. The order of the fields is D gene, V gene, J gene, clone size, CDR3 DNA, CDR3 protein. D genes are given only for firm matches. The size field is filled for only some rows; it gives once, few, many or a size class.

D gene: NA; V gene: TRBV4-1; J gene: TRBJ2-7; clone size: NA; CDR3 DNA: TGCGCCAGCAGCCAAGTCGCCGGCAGGGGGGCATCCGAGCAGTACTTC; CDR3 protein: CASSQVAGRGASEQYF
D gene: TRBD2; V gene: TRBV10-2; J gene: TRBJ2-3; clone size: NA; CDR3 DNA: TGCGCCAGCCATACTAGCGGGAAGGCAGATACGCAGTATTTT; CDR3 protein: CASHTSGKADTQYF
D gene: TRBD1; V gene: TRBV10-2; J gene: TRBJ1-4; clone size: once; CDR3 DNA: TGCGCCAGCAGTCGGGACAGGGCAAGGGGCGGAGAAAAACTGTTTTTT; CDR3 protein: CASSRDRARGGEKLFF
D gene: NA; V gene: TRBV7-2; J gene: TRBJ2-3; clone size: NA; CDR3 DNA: TGTGCCAGCAGCCACTACACGCACGGGCGGGATACGCAGTATTTT; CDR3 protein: CASSHYTHGRDTQYF
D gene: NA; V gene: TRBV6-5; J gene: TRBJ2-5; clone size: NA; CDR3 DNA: TGTGCCAGCAGTTGGACAGCCCAAGAGACCCAGTACTTC; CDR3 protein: CASSWTAQETQYF
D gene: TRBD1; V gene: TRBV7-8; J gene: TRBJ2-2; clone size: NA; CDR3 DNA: TGTGCCAGCAGCGGAGGGACAGGGGCCCTCGGGGAGCTGTTTTTT; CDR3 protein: CASSGGTGALGELFF
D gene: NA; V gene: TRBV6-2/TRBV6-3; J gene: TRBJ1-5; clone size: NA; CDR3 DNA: TGTGCCAGCAGTTACGGGGGGTTTCAGCCCCAGCATTTT; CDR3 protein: CASSYGGFQPQHF
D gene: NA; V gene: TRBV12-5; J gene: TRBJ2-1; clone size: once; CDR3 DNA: TGTGCTAGTGGTTTGGTGGAGGGGGACACCTACAATGAGCAGTTCTTC; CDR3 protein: CASGLVEGDTYNEQFF
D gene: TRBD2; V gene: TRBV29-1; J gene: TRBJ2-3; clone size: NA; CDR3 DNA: TGCAGCGTTGCGGTAGCGGGGGGCCCAGATACGCAGTATTTT; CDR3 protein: CSVAVAGGPDTQYF
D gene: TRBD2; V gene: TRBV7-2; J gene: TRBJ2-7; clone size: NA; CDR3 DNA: TGTGCCAGCAGCTTGTCGGGGACTAGCGGGAGCTACGAGCAGTACTTC; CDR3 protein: CASSLSGTSGSYEQYF
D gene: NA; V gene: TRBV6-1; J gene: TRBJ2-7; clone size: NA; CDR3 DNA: TGTGCCAGCAGTGAAGATTTCGAAACCTGGAGCCTGCTATTTTACGAGCAGTACTTC; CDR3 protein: CASSEDFETWSLLFYEQYF
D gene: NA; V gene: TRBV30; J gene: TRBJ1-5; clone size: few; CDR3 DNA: TGTGCCTGGAGTACTAAGAGCAATCAGCCCCAGCATTTT; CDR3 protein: CAWSTKSNQPQHF